This paragraph reports one T cell receptor (beta chain). Its antigen remains unknown. The data stem from a study of T cells in Graves' hyperthyroidism and ophthalmopathy. Criteria for exclusion of patients were uncontrolled infection, other autoimmune disease, pregnancy or lactation. Notes on the study in general: Through a model of 13 V-J features, ophthalmopathy was separated from stable hyperthyroidism.

Amplification of TCR beta CDR3 regions was performed using RNA transcripts as template. First-round RT-PCR with HTBI primers amplified the TCR CDR3 region. TCRdb redid the calling of the multiplex PCR reads with MiXCR, one entry per CDR3 protein. The sample includes about 350,000 distinct CDR3 sequences, approximately 13% of them seen just once. Sequencing was done on a sample of blood. The clonotype was recovered from a woman aged 30 to 39 with Graves' hyperthyroidism.

CDR3 protein: CASSLASGTETTFGQYF. The CDR3 coding sequence is TGCGCCAGCAGCTTGGCCTCCGGGACGGAAACCACATTCGGGCAGTACTTC. The V and J genes are TRBV5-1 and TRBJ2-7; either TRBD1 or TRBD2 may fit D (5 bases each). The germline V gene encodes CDR1 SGHRS and CDR2 YFSETQ. This CDR3 is 17 amino acids long. V lost 0 bases and J 9 bases, leaving 25 bases between the germline ends.